Sequencing of this TCR beta chain was carried out in a study of OX40 agonist ivuxolimab in advanced cancers. Turning to the study itself: Participants could have had prior anti-PD-1, anti-PD-L1 or anti-CTLA-4 therapy, and about 40% had some.

A word on this clone: No antigen is known for it.

The repertoire was sequenced with immunoSEQ multiplex PCR; TCRdb's copy has only in-frame clones and lacks some. The sample holds under 85,000 clones, roughly 87% seen once. Autoimmune disease history or systemic immunosuppression was exclusionary. Germline CDR1 reads SGDLS; CDR2 reads YYNGEE. J was trimmed by 3 bases and V by 4 bases; bases with no gene match: 7. This CDR3 has 15 amino acids. General study points: Also showing low normalized T-cell clonal expansion were some of the nonresponders.

The sequence was obtained from an adult with an advanced solid tumor such as melanoma, head and neck, liver or kidney cancer. This sample comprised CD4+ or CD8+ T cells sorted from blood, obtained in a trial of the OX40 agonist ivuxolimab. This chain joins TRBV9 and TRBJ2-7, with TRBD2 identical over 10 bases. The CDR3, as DNA: TGTGCCAGCAGCTTTAGAGCGGGAGGGAGCTACGAGCAGTACTTC. Translated, it gives CASSFRAGGSYEQYF.